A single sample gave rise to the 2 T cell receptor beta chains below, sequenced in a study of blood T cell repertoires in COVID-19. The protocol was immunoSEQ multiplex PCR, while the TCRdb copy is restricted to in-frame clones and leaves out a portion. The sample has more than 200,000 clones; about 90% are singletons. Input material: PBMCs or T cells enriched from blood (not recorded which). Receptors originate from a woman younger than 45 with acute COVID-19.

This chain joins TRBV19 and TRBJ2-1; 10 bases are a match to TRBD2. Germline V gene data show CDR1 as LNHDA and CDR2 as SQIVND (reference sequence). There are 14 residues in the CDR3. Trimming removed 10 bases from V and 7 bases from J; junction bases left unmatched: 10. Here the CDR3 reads CATRQRGGLNEQFF. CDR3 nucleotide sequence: TGTGCCACCCGACAGCGGGGGGGCCTAAATGAGCAGTTCTTC.

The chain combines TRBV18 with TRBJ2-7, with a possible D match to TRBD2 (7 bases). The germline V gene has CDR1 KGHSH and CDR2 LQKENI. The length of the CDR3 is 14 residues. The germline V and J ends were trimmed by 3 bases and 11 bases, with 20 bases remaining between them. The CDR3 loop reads CASSPGGNDRKKYF. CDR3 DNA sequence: TGTGCCAGCTCACCGGGGGGGAACGACAGGAAAAAGTACTTC.